Listed below are T cell receptor beta chains from one sample, sequenced in a study of shared clonotypes between healthy human individuals. Produced via immunoSEQ multiplex PCR; TCRdb's table is partial and in-frame only. Among 850,000 to 1,100,000 clones listed, 77% were seen once. Source material: memory CD4+ T cells from PBMCs. The receptors derive from a man younger than 30 in good health. Some clones in this sample may be carry-over from other donors' samples. Each CDR3 is given with its conserved first and last residue. The D gene is left open where the match is weak. Where a row states a size, it is once, few, many or the class of an expanded clone; other rows omit it.

>TRBV30|few|TRBJ1-1|-
CAWDRIRTEAFF
TGTGCCTGGGACAGAATACGGACTGAAGCTTTCTTT
>TRBV19|-|TRBJ2-7|-
CATAERWSEQYF
TGTGCCACAGCGGAGCGGTGGAGCGAGCAGTACTTC
>TRBV7-2|-|TRBJ2-2|TRBD2
CASSPSGNRNTGELFF
TGTGCCAGCAGCCCTAGCGGGAACAGGAACACCGGGGAGCTGTTTTTT
>TRBV18|once|TRBJ1-1|TRBD1
CASSRQGAVDTEAFF
TGTGCCAGCTCACGACAGGGGGCAGTGGACACTGAAGCTTTCTTT
>TRBV19|-|TRBJ2-1|-
CASSIVSGYNEQFF
TGTGCCAGTAGTATCGTGAGCGGATACAATGAGCAGTTCTTC
>TRBV5-1|-|TRBJ1-2|-
CASSPLGSTANYGYTF
TGCGCCAGCAGCCCCTTGGGCAGTACAGCTAACTATGGCTACACCTTC
>TRBV4-3|-|TRBJ2-3|TRBD2
CASSQELAGGDTQYF
TGCGCCAGCAGCCAAGAGCTAGCGGGAGGAGATACGCAGTATTTT
>TRBV5-5|few|TRBJ1-1|TRBD1
CASSMVLIQGAETEAFF
TGTGCCAGCAGCATGGTCCTCATCCAGGGGGCCGAGACTGAAGCTTTCTTT
>TRBV6-5|-|TRBJ2-3|-
CASSYGATQYF
TGTGCCAGCAGTTACGGGGCTACGCAGTATTTT
>TRBV5-1|-|TRBJ2-2|-
CASSLAPIGGVAGELFF
TGCGCCAGCAGCTTAGCGCCAATTGGCGGGGTTGCCGGGGAGCTGTTTTTT
>TRBV7-8|-|TRBJ2-5|TRBD2
CASSQGLGRETQYF
TGTGCCAGCAGCCAGGGACTAGGGCGGGAGACCCAGTACTTC
>TRBV6-5|-|TRBJ1-2|-
CASRQSGTLGNGYTF
TGTGCCAGCAGGCAGTCCGGGACCTTGGGTAATGGCTACACCTTC
>TRBV7-9|many|TRBJ1-3|-
CASSTQGLFGNTIYF
TGTGCCAGCAGCACCCAGGGACTTTTCGGAAACACCATATATTTT
>TRBV9|once|TRBJ1-3|-
CASSERRDSGNTIYF
TGTGCCAGCAGCGAGAGAAGGGACTCTGGAAACACCATATATTTT
>TRBV5-1|few|TRBJ1-2|TRBD1
CASSLGQGNGGYTF
TGCGCCAGCAGCTTGGGACAGGGGAACGGTGGCTACACCTTC
>TRBV28|-|TRBJ2-1|-
CASSFQSGLSEQFF
TGTGCCAGCAGTTTTCAATCGGGACTTTCTGAGCAGTTCTTC
>TRBV12-5|-|TRBJ2-3|-
CASGTLGTDTQYF
TGTGCTAGTGGTACTCTTGGCACAGATACGCAGTATTTT
>TRBV29-1|-|TRBJ2-6|-
CSVGRSGANVLTF
TGCAGCGTTGGAAGGTCTGGGGCCAACGTCCTGACTTTC
>TRBV19|-|TRBJ2-3|-
CAVDGNTDTQYF
TGTGCCGTGGACGGAAACACAGATACGCAGTATTTT
>TRBV4-1|-|TRBJ2-7|-
CASSQGPSGTYEQYF
TGCGCCAGCAGCCAAGGGCCCAGCGGAACCTACGAGCAGTACTTC
>TRBV5-1|few|TRBJ1-1|-
CASSLGAGRVDTEAFF
TGCGCCAGCAGCTTGGGTGCCGGCAGGGTGGACACTGAAGCTTTCTTT
>TRBV19|once|TRBJ2-2|-
CASSGPGELFF
TGTGCCAGTAGCGGACCAGGGGAGCTGTTTTTT
>TRBV29-1|-|TRBJ2-7|TRBD1
CSVGWDRGREQYF
TGCAGCGTGGGTTGGGACAGGGGAAGGGAGCAGTACTTC
>TRBV7-8|-|TRBJ2-3|-
CASSRGEGASTDTQYF
TGTGCCAGCAGCCGAGGGGAGGGGGCGAGCACAGATACGCAGTATTTT
>TRBV7-2|-|TRBJ2-3|TRBD1
CASSGQGTDTQYF
TGTGCCAGCAGCGGACAGGGCACAGATACGCAGTATTTT
>TRBV7-9|-|TRBJ1-2|-
CASSKQTSDYGYTF
TGTGCCAGCAGCAAACAGACCTCGGACTATGGCTACACCTTC
>TRBV9|-|TRBJ2-1|-
CASSVEPSPVGNEQFF
TGTGCCAGCAGCGTAGAGCCCAGCCCTGTGGGTAATGAGCAGTTCTTC
>TRBV6-6|-|TRBJ2-3|-
CASSTRGAHGSDTQYF
TGTGCCAGCAGCACACGGGGCGCTCATGGTTCAGATACGCAGTATTTT